These 10 T cell receptor beta chains share one sample of origin, sequenced in a study of OX40 agonist ivuxolimab in advanced cancers. Method: immunoSEQ multiplex PCR; TCRdb's copy keeps in-frame clones and lacks some. Altogether 40,000 to 55,000 clones are present, around 92% being singletons, with the ten largest covering around 15%. This specimen consisted of CD4+ or CD8+ T cells sorted from blood, obtained in a trial of the OX40 agonist ivuxolimab. These receptors came from an adult with an advanced solid tumor such as melanoma, head and neck, liver or kidney cancer.

V is TRBV5-8 and J is TRBJ2-1; D might be TRBD1 or TRBD2, each matching 5 bases. This CDR3 has 16 amino acids. Germline V gene lookup returns CDR1 SGHTS and CDR2 YDEGEE. V was clipped by 0 bases and J by 3 bases, with 13 bases between them. The CDR3 spells CASSLAGQRGYNEQFF. The DNA for the CDR3 is TGTGCCAGCAGCTTGGCCGGTCAGAGGGGCTACAATGAGCAGTTCTTC.

The V gene is TRBV7-6, the J gene TRBJ2-3; 9 nucleotides agree with TRBD2. The CDR3 has 15 residues. Trimming at V came to 4 bases and at J to 6 bases, leaving 8 bases not matched to a gene. The germline CDR1 and CDR2 sequences are SGHVS and FNYEAQ. The CDR3 DNA follows: TGTGCCAGCAGCTCCGACCTAGCGGGATTGGATACGCAGTATTTT. It translates to CASSSDLAGLDTQYF.

V usage is TRBV23-1 and J usage is TRBJ2-7; 12 nucleotides match TRBD1. TRBV23-1 is sorted into the ORF group, with uncertain function. CDR3 length equals 15 residues. Trimming took 5 bases from V and 6 from J; bases not matched to a gene: 8. CDR3 nucleotides: TGCGCCAGCAGTAAGCCGGGGACAGGGGGCTGCGAGCAGTACTTC. This gives the protein CASSKPGTGGCEQYF.

This chain connects TRBV5-1 to TRBJ2-1; weak D call: TRBD2 (7 bases). CDR3 length: 16 amino acids. V was clipped by 1 base and J by 1 base, with 12 bases between them. The germline gives CDR1 SGHRS, CDR2 YFSETQ. The chain's CDR3 is CASSLPSGTSYNEQFF. The CDR3, as DNA: TGCGCCAGCAGCTTGCCAAGCGGGACATCCTACAATGAGCAGTTCTTC.

The rearrangement links TRBV5-4 to TRBJ2-3, with D possibly TRBD1 on 5 matching bases. This CDR3 is 15 amino acids long. Germline V CDR1 and CDR2: SGHNT, YYREEE (reference sequence). V shed 1 base and J shed 0 bases, with 9 bases lying between them. CDR3 in DNA: TGTGCCAGCAGCTTGACAGGACAAAGCACAGATACGCAGTATTTT. The encoded protein is CASSLTGQSTDTQYF.

The chain links TRBV7-6 to TRBJ2-7; 12 bases fit TRBD2. J lost 7 bases, V lost 3 bases, and 7 bases had no gene match. CDR3 length equals 15 residues. CDR1 and CDR2 (germline): SGHVS, FNYEAQ. The CDR3 sequence is CASSLLAGGPGEQYF. CDR3 sequence (DNA): TGTGCCAGCAGCTTGCTAGCGGGAGGGCCCGGGGAGCAGTACTTC.

The chain combines TRBV5-4 with TRBJ2-7; a possible D gene is TRBD2 (5 bases). Germline assignment: CDR1 SGHNT and CDR2 YYREEE (reference sequence). This CDR3 is built from 14 residues. Trimming left V 4 bases short and J 0 bases short, with 11 bases between. The CDR3 region has the DNA TGTGCCAGCAGCAATTCCGGGAACTCCTACGAGCAGTACTTC. Translating gives CASSNSGNSYEQYF.

DNA for the CDR3: TGTGCCAGTAGTAGGGACAGGGGGCCAACCTCCTACGAGCAGTACTTC. Protein product: CASSRDRGPTSYEQYF. The V call is TRBV19, the J call TRBJ2-7, with 12 bases lining up with TRBD1. The length of the CDR3 is 16 residues. Germline values: CDR1 LNHDA, CDR2 SQIVND (reference sequence). V was pared by 4 bases and J by 0 bases, with 4 bases of the junction left unmatched.

The chain uses TRBV28 and TRBJ2-1; 9 bases map to TRBD2. This CDR3 spans 13 amino acids. V lost 6 bases and J lost 5; bases outside the gene matches: 2. CDR1 and CDR2 (germline): MDHEN, SYDVKM. CDR3 bases: TGTGCCAGCAGCCTAGCGGGAAACAATGAGCAGTTCTTC. This gives the protein CASSLAGNNEQFF. The complete variable domain, with remaining parts taken from reference TRBV28 and TRBJ2-1, reads DVKVTQSSRYLVKRTGEKVFLECVQDMDHENMFWYRQDPGLGLRLIYFSYDVKMKEKGDIPEGYSVSREKKERFSLILESASTNQTSMYLCASSLAGNNEQFFGPGTRLTVL.

The chain carries TRBV19 and TRBJ1-1; 7 bases agree with TRBD1. Germline lookup yields CDR1 LNHDA and CDR2 SQIVND (reference sequence). This CDR3 spans 15 amino acids. The V segment lost 5 bases and the J segment 8 bases; nucleotides outside the gene matches: 14. The CDR3: CASSPDRVSSLEAFF. CDR3 nucleotides: TGTGCCAGTAGTCCTGACAGGGTCAGTTCGTTGGAAGCTTTCTTT.